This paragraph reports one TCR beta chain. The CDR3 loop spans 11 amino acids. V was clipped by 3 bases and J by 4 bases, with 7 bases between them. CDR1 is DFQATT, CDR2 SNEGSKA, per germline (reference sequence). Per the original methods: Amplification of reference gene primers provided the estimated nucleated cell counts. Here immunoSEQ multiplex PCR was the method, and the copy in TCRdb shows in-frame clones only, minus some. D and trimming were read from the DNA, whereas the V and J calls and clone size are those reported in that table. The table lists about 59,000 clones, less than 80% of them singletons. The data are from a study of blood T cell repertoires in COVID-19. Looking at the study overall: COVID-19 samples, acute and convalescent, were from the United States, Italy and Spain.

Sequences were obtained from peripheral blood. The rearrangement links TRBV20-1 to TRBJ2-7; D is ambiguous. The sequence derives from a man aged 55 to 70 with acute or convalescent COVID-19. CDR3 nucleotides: TGCAGTGCTAGTAACAGTTACGAGCAGTACTTC. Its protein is CSASNSYEQYF.